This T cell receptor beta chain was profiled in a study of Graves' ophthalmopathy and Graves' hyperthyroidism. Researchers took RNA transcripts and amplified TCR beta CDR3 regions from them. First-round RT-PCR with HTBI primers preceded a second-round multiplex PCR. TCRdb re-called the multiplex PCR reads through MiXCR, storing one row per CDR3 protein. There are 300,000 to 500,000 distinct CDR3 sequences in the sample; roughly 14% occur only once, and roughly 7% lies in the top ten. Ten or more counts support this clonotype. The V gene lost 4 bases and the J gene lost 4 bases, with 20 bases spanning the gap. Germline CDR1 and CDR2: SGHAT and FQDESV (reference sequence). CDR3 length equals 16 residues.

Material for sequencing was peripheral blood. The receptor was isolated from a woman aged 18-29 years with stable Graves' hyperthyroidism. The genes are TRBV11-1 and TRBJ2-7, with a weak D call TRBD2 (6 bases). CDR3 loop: CASSSPGLSPSYEQYF. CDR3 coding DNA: TGTGCCAGCAGCTCCCCGGGACTTAGTCCTTCTTACGAGCAGTACTTC.